The clone carrying this T cell receptor (beta chain) was observed a handful of times. From germline, CDR1 is SGHTA and CDR2 FQGNSA. V was clipped by 4 bases and J by 4 bases; unmatched bases: 6. This CDR3 has 14 residues. Via MiXCR, TCRdb re-called the RT-PCR reads, giving one row per CDR3 protein. The table records 650,000 to 800,000 distinct CDR3 sequences, approximately 15% of them present only once. The gene calls are TRBV7-2 and TRBJ1-1, with 7 bases fitting TRBD1. The TCR sequence derives from a female donor in good health, serving as a healthy control. Sequencing was carried out using memory CD4+ T cells from blood. The CDR3 nucleotides read TGTGCCAGCAGCTCCCTGGACAGGAGCACTGAAGCTTTCTTT. This sequence encodes CASSSLDRSTEAFF.